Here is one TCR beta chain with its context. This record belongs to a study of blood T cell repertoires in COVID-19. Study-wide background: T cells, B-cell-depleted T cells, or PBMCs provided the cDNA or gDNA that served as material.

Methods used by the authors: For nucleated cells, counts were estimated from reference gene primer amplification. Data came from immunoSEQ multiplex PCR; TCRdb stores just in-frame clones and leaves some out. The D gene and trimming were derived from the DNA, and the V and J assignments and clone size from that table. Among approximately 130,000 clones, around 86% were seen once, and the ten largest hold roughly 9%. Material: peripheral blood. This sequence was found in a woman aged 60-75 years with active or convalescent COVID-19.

CDR3 amino acids: CASTSTGGLDTGELFF. The CDR3 DNA reads TGTGCCAGCACCTCGACAGGGGGCCTGGACACCGGGGAGCTGTTTTTT. The chain uses TRBV2 and TRBJ2-2; 10 bases align to TRBD1. The CDR3 spans 16 residues. Germline CDR1 reads SNHLY; CDR2 reads FYNNEI. The trim removed 7 bases at V and 3 bases at J, leaving 8 bases unmatched.